This T cell receptor (beta chain) was sequenced in a study of OX40 agonist ivuxolimab in advanced cancers. Across the study: Intravenous ivuxolimab at 0.01 to 10 mg/kg was given to patients every 2 weeks. Head and neck, renal cell, melanoma or hepatocellular carcinoma were the cancers that dose-escalation patients had. Broader study findings: With doses of 0.1 to 3.0 mg/kg, CD4+ and CD8+ blood T cells had undergone clonal expansion by week 6.

Germline loops: CDR1 SGHDN, CDR2 FVKESK. CDR3 length: 14 residues. V lost 4 bases, J lost 4 bases, and 11 bases lay in between. About this clone itself: Its target is unknown.

Sequenced by immunoSEQ multiplex PCR; TCRdb stores in-frame clones only, minus some. Of under 40,000 clones in the sample, around 73% were seen once. V is TRBV14 and J is TRBJ1-3, with a possible D match to TRBD1 (5 bases). The source was CD4+ or CD8+ T cells sorted from blood, collected in a trial of the OX40 agonist ivuxolimab. The sequence was collected from an adult with an advanced solid tumor such as melanoma, head and neck, liver or kidney cancer. This CDR3 is CASSRTQGGNTIYF. The CDR3 DNA follows: TGTGCCAGCAGCCGTACCCAGGGCGGAAACACCATATATTTT. Based on the CDR3 plus reference TRBV14 and TRBJ1-3, the full variable domain is EAGVTQFPSHSVIEKGQTVTLRCDPISGHDNLYWYRRVMGKEIKFLLHFVKESKQDESGMPNNRFLAERTGGTYSTLKVQPAELEDSGVYFCASSRTQGGNTIYFGEGSWLTVV.